Listed below are T cell receptor beta chains from one sample, sequenced in a study of human T cells and chemical hapten exposure. MiXCR, applied by TCRdb to the RACE reads, yields one record per CDR3 protein. The data contain just under 350,000 distinct CDR3 sequences, about 7% of them seen just once; the ten biggest clones take up approximately 8%. The sequencing here drew on whole blood, taken in connection with sensitization to the hapten diphenylcyclopropenone (DPC). The receptors come from a woman under 30 with alopecia areata. Some clones in this sample may be carry-over from other donors' samples. The CDR3 runs from the conserved cysteine through the conserved F or W. Each record gives: J gene, V gene, CDR3 length, D gene, clone size, CDR3 DNA, CDR3 protein. A D gene is named only where the DNA matches it firmly. Clone sizes are given selectively: once, few, many, or a class where the clone is expanded.

j_gene: TRBJ1-4
v_gene: TRBV2
len: 13
d_gene: TRBD1
abundance: .
CDR3nt: TGTGCCAGCAACGGACAGGGCGGCGAAAAACTGTTTTTT
CDR3aa: CASNGQGGEKLFF

j_gene: TRBJ2-2
v_gene: TRBV28
len: 16
d_gene: .
abundance: many
CDR3nt: TGTGCCAGCCTCCCTGGGGGGGCCCCGAACACCGGGGAGCTGTTTTTT
CDR3aa: CASLPGGAPNTGELFF

j_gene: TRBJ1-1
v_gene: TRBV9
len: 13
d_gene: .
abundance: few
CDR3nt: TGTGCCAGCAGCGTAGCTGCGAACACTGAAGCTTTCTTT
CDR3aa: CASSVAANTEAFF

j_gene: TRBJ2-3
v_gene: TRBV12-3/TRBV12-4
len: 11
d_gene: .
abundance: .
CDR3nt: TGTGCCAGCAGTTTGGAGGCTACGCAGTATTTT
CDR3aa: CASSLEATQYF

j_gene: TRBJ1-2
v_gene: TRBV6-5
len: 14
d_gene: TRBD1
abundance: many
CDR3nt: TGTGCCAGCAGCTCCAGGGGGGAGCAATATGGCTACACCTTC
CDR3aa: CASSSRGEQYGYTF

j_gene: TRBJ2-2
v_gene: TRBV7-8
len: 17
d_gene: .
abundance: many
CDR3nt: TGTGCCAGCAGTTCAAGAGGCAGGGCCTCGAACACCGGGGAGCTGTTTTTT
CDR3aa: CASSSRGRASNTGELFF

j_gene: TRBJ2-3
v_gene: TRBV6-6
len: 17
d_gene: .
abundance: many
CDR3nt: TGTGCCAGCAGTTACGGGTTAGCAGTTTCTAGCACAGATACGCAGTATTTT
CDR3aa: CASSYGLAVSSTDTQYF

j_gene: TRBJ1-2
v_gene: TRBV29-1
len: 17
d_gene: TRBD1
abundance: .
CDR3nt: TGCAGCGTTGAAGATCCAGGGACAGGGAGGAATGGCTATGGCTACACCTTC
CDR3aa: CSVEDPGTGRNGYGYTF

j_gene: TRBJ1-1
v_gene: TRBV2
len: 14
d_gene: .
abundance: .
CDR3nt: TGTGCCACCGAATCCTCCGTGAGGAACACTGAAGCTTTCTTT
CDR3aa: CATESSVRNTEAFF

j_gene: TRBJ1-6
v_gene: TRBV12-3/TRBV12-4
len: 15
d_gene: TRBD1
abundance: few
CDR3nt: TGTGCCAGCAGTGCCCGACAGGGACGGAATTCACCCCTCCACTTT
CDR3aa: CASSARQGRNSPLHF

j_gene: TRBJ1-2
v_gene: TRBV6-1
len: 14
d_gene: TRBD1
abundance: many
CDR3nt: TGTGCCAGCAGTGAGAGACAGGGTTTAGATGGCTACACCTTC
CDR3aa: CASSERQGLDGYTF

j_gene: TRBJ1-2
v_gene: TRBV12-3/TRBV12-4
len: 13
d_gene: .
abundance: many
CDR3nt: TGTGCCAGCACCCCTGGCAGGGAGCTTGGCTACACCTTC
CDR3aa: CASTPGRELGYTF

j_gene: TRBJ2-7
v_gene: TRBV5-6
len: 15
d_gene: .
abundance: .
CDR3nt: TGTGCCAGCAGCTACCTCAAGGATCGGAGGATTGAACAGTACTTC
CDR3aa: CASSYLKDRRIEQYF

j_gene: TRBJ2-5
v_gene: TRBV6-5
len: 17
d_gene: TRBD2
abundance: many
CDR3nt: TGTGCCAGCAGTTACGGCCAGCGGGGGAGCGGGGGAGAGACCCAGTACTTC
CDR3aa: CASSYGQRGSGGETQYF

j_gene: TRBJ2-7
v_gene: TRBV6-5
len: 16
d_gene: TRBD2
abundance: .
CDR3nt: TGTGCCAGCAGTTACTCGAGTCTAGCGGGGTCCTACGAGCAGTACTTC
CDR3aa: CASSYSSLAGSYEQYF

j_gene: TRBJ2-4
v_gene: TRBV4-3
len: 17
d_gene: .
abundance: few
CDR3nt: TGCGCCAGCAGCCAAGATCTTGTAAGAGGAGCCAAAAACATTCAGTACTTC
CDR3aa: CASSQDLVRGAKNIQYF

j_gene: TRBJ1-3
v_gene: TRBV4-1
len: 14
d_gene: .
abundance: many
CDR3nt: TGCGCCAGCAGCCTGGGCTACTCTGGAAACACCATATATTTT
CDR3aa: CASSLGYSGNTIYF

j_gene: TRBJ1-1
v_gene: TRBV6-2/TRBV6-3
len: 17
d_gene: .
abundance: few
CDR3nt: TGTGCCAGCAGTTACTCGAGTCTAACCGGGACACTCGCTGAAGCTTTCTTT
CDR3aa: CASSYSSLTGTLAEAFF

j_gene: TRBJ1-1
v_gene: TRBV18
len: 14
d_gene: .
abundance: .
CDR3nt: TGTGCCAGCTCACCGGGCGCGGACTCCATGGAAGCTTTCTTT
CDR3aa: CASSPGADSMEAFF

j_gene: TRBJ1-4
v_gene: TRBV20-1
len: 14
d_gene: .
abundance: .
CDR3nt: TGCAGTGCCGGGGACCCGAGAAGGGGGGAAAAACTGTTTTTT
CDR3aa: CSAGDPRRGEKLFF

j_gene: TRBJ1-2
v_gene: TRBV6-5
len: 17
d_gene: .
abundance: few
CDR3nt: TGTGCCAGCAGTTACTCGAGTTCCGGGAGGTGGGAGCAGGGCTACACCTTC
CDR3aa: CASSYSSSGRWEQGYTF

j_gene: TRBJ1-6
v_gene: TRBV12-3/TRBV12-4
len: 19
d_gene: TRBD1
abundance: .
CDR3nt: TGTGCCAGCAGACGGAATAAACTGGTGGGGACAGGGGAAAATTCACCCCTCCACTTT
CDR3aa: CASRRNKLVGTGENSPLHF

j_gene: TRBJ2-1
v_gene: TRBV27
len: 14
d_gene: TRBD2
abundance: many
CDR3nt: TGTGCCAGCAGTGACGGGGGGACCTACAATGAGCAGTTCTTC
CDR3aa: CASSDGGTYNEQFF

j_gene: TRBJ2-3
v_gene: TRBV12-3/TRBV12-4
len: 15
d_gene: .
abundance: many
CDR3nt: TGTGCCAGCAGCGGGGCTTCCCGACGCGCAGATACGCAGTATTTT
CDR3aa: CASSGASRRADTQYF

j_gene: TRBJ1-1
v_gene: TRBV6-4
len: 15
d_gene: .
abundance: few
CDR3nt: TGTGCCAGCAGTGACTCGAACAGCCCGAACACTGAAGCTTTCTTT
CDR3aa: CASSDSNSPNTEAFF

j_gene: TRBJ2-1
v_gene: TRBV20-1
len: 14
d_gene: TRBD2
abundance: .
CDR3nt: TGCAGTGCTAAGAATTACGGGGGGGCTAATGAGCAGTTCTTC
CDR3aa: CSAKNYGGANEQFF

j_gene: TRBJ1-5
v_gene: TRBV4-1
len: 14
d_gene: .
abundance: few
CDR3nt: TGCGCCAGCAGCCCCTGGACAGTCGCGCGGCCCCAGCATTTT
CDR3aa: CASSPWTVARPQHF

j_gene: TRBJ1-4
v_gene: TRBV6-5
len: 15
d_gene: TRBD1
abundance: .
CDR3nt: TGTGCCAGCAGTTGGATACAGGGGACACGGGAAAAACTGTTTTTT
CDR3aa: CASSWIQGTREKLFF

j_gene: TRBJ1-2
v_gene: TRBV5-4
len: 14
d_gene: .
abundance: .
CDR3nt: TGTGCCAGCAGCTCCCGGACAGATAACGATGGCTACACCTTC
CDR3aa: CASSSRTDNDGYTF

j_gene: TRBJ1-6
v_gene: TRBV6-5
len: 15
d_gene: .
abundance: .
CDR3nt: TGTGCCAGCAGTTACTCGAGGGGCGATAATTCACCCCTCCACTTT
CDR3aa: CASSYSRGDNSPLHF

j_gene: TRBJ1-5
v_gene: TRBV9
len: 15
d_gene: TRBD1
abundance: few
CDR3nt: TGTGCCAGCAGCGTGGGCAGGGGGAGTGGGCAGCCCCAGCATTTT
CDR3aa: CASSVGRGSGQPQHF

j_gene: TRBJ2-1
v_gene: TRBV5-4
len: 12
d_gene: .
abundance: many
CDR3nt: TGTGCCAGCAGCTTGGACCGGTCCCTTCGTGTCTTC
CDR3aa: CASSLDRSLRVF

j_gene: TRBJ2-1
v_gene: TRBV6-1
len: 14
d_gene: .
abundance: few
CDR3nt: TGTGCCGGCGCAAGGGGAGGATCCTACAATGAGCAGTTCTTC
CDR3aa: CAGARGGSYNEQFF

j_gene: TRBJ2-3
v_gene: TRBV20-1
len: 14
d_gene: .
abundance: few
CDR3nt: TGCAGTGCTAGAGATTCGAGAGGCACAGATACGCAGTATTTT
CDR3aa: CSARDSRGTDTQYF

j_gene: TRBJ1-1
v_gene: TRBV10-3
len: 16
d_gene: TRBD1
abundance: .
CDR3nt: TGTGCCATCAGCGGCGGTATAGGGGGCTCGAGCACTGAAGCTTTCTTT
CDR3aa: CAISGGIGGSSTEAFF

j_gene: TRBJ2-2
v_gene: TRBV4-3
len: 14
d_gene: .
abundance: many
CDR3nt: TGCGCCAGCAGCCAAGATCTCAGAATAGGGGAGCTGTTTTTT
CDR3aa: CASSQDLRIGELFF

j_gene: TRBJ1-2
v_gene: TRBV12-3/TRBV12-4
len: 14
d_gene: .
abundance: .
CDR3nt: TGTGCCAGCAGTTTAGGGAGTGCCAACTATGGCTACACCTTC
CDR3aa: CASSLGSANYGYTF

j_gene: TRBJ1-1
v_gene: TRBV18
len: 15
d_gene: .
abundance: .
CDR3nt: TGTGCCAGCTCACCCCTCGATACAGGGAGCACTGAAGCTTTCTTT
CDR3aa: CASSPLDTGSTEAFF

j_gene: TRBJ2-1
v_gene: TRBV20-1
len: 20
d_gene: TRBD2
abundance: .
CDR3nt: TGCAGTGCTAGAGGTCCCGGAGCCAGCGGGGGGAACACCTCCTACAATGAGCAGTTCTTC
CDR3aa: CSARGPGASGGNTSYNEQFF

j_gene: TRBJ2-3
v_gene: TRBV20-1
len: 13
d_gene: .
abundance: many
CDR3nt: TGCAGTGCTAGCTCCGTAAACACAGATACGCAGTATTTT
CDR3aa: CSASSVNTDTQYF

j_gene: TRBJ2-2
v_gene: TRBV2
len: 15
d_gene: .
abundance: many
CDR3nt: TGTGCCAGCAGGAAGACAGGCCCCGACACCGGGGAGCTGTTTTTT
CDR3aa: CASRKTGPDTGELFF

j_gene: TRBJ1-5
v_gene: TRBV7-9
len: 17
d_gene: .
abundance: many
CDR3nt: TGTGCCAGCAGCCCTTGGCGGGGGACCTTAGAAAATCAGCCCCAGCATTTT
CDR3aa: CASSPWRGTLENQPQHF

j_gene: TRBJ2-7
v_gene: TRBV9
len: 15
d_gene: .
abundance: many
CDR3nt: TGTGCCAGCAGCGTAGCGGCCAGCGGCCTCTACGAGCAGTACTTC
CDR3aa: CASSVAASGLYEQYF

j_gene: TRBJ1-1
v_gene: TRBV28
len: 10
d_gene: .
abundance: few
CDR3nt: TGTGCCACTCGGGGCGCTGAAGCTTTCTTT
CDR3aa: CATRGAEAFF

j_gene: TRBJ1-4
v_gene: TRBV7-9
len: 14
d_gene: .
abundance: .
CDR3nt: TGTGCCAGCAGTTCATCGACAGGCAGGGAAAAACTGTTTTTT
CDR3aa: CASSSSTGREKLFF

j_gene: TRBJ1-5
v_gene: TRBV9
len: 15
d_gene: TRBD1
abundance: many
CDR3nt: TGTGCCAGCAGCCGCGGGGACAGCCGCAATCAGCCCCAGCATTTT
CDR3aa: CASSRGDSRNQPQHF

j_gene: TRBJ2-7
v_gene: TRBV4-1
len: 13
d_gene: .
abundance: many
CDR3nt: .
CDR3aa: CASSPSTSGEQYF

j_gene: TRBJ1-1
v_gene: TRBV29-1
len: 13
d_gene: .
abundance: few
CDR3nt: TGCAGCGCATTTCAGGGCTTGGGCACTGAAGCTTTCTTT
CDR3aa: CSAFQGLGTEAFF

j_gene: TRBJ1-2
v_gene: TRBV6-2/TRBV6-3
len: 16
d_gene: .
abundance: .
CDR3nt: TGTGCCGTTGCCAGCAGTCGACCGTCGCTTGTCTATGGCTACACCTTC
CDR3aa: CAVASSRPSLVYGYTF

j_gene: TRBJ2-5
v_gene: TRBV29-1
len: 15
d_gene: .
abundance: few
CDR3nt: TGCAGCGTTATTCCGGGACAACAACGCCAAGAGACCCAGTACTTC
CDR3aa: CSVIPGQQRQETQYF

j_gene: TRBJ1-2
v_gene: TRBV4-3
len: 19
d_gene: TRBD1
abundance: few
CDR3nt: TGCGCCAGCAGCCAAGATCTTCCAGGGGGCAGCGGAATGATATCTGGCTACACCTTC
CDR3aa: CASSQDLPGGSGMISGYTF

j_gene: TRBJ2-5
v_gene: TRBV7-6
len: 17
d_gene: .
abundance: few
CDR3nt: TGTGCCAGCAGCTTATACTCTCTTGGATGGGAGGAAGAGACCCAGTACTTC
CDR3aa: CASSLYSLGWEEETQYF

j_gene: TRBJ2-5
v_gene: TRBV27
len: 17
d_gene: TRBD1
abundance: many
CDR3nt: TGTGCCAGCAGCGGGGGACAGGGGGTTTCTTACCAAGAGACCCAGTACTTC
CDR3aa: CASSGGQGVSYQETQYF

j_gene: TRBJ2-3
v_gene: TRBV3-1
len: 15
d_gene: .
abundance: .
CDR3nt: TGTGCCAGCAGCCAAGTTACTGGACTCACAGATACGCAGTATTTT
CDR3aa: CASSQVTGLTDTQYF

j_gene: TRBJ2-7
v_gene: TRBV30
len: 13
d_gene: .
abundance: .
CDR3nt: TGTGCCTGGAGTGTAAGGCAGTCCTGCGAGCAGTACTTC
CDR3aa: CAWSVRQSCEQYF

j_gene: TRBJ1-1
v_gene: TRBV12-3/TRBV12-4
len: 14
d_gene: TRBD1
abundance: many
CDR3nt: TGTGCCAGCAGCCGGACAGGGGGCAGTACTGAAGCTTTCTTT
CDR3aa: CASSRTGGSTEAFF

j_gene: TRBJ1-2
v_gene: TRBV19
len: 13
d_gene: TRBD1
abundance: .
CDR3nt: TGTGCCAGTATGGGACAGGGATTTAATGGCTACACCTTC
CDR3aa: CASMGQGFNGYTF

j_gene: TRBJ2-3
v_gene: TRBV5-5
len: 16
d_gene: TRBD2
abundance: .
CDR3nt: TGTGCCAGCAGCTTGGGACTAGCGGGGGGTGAAGATACGCAGTATTTT
CDR3aa: CASSLGLAGGEDTQYF

j_gene: TRBJ1-6
v_gene: TRBV7-8
len: 15
d_gene: .
abundance: few
CDR3nt: TGTGCCAGCCGACACTTCGACACCCCGAGGTCACCCCTCCACTTT
CDR3aa: CASRHFDTPRSPLHF